This T cell receptor (beta chain) was profiled in a study of control samples from healthy donors and cancer patients. The trim removed 1 base at V and 2 bases at J, leaving 5 bases unmatched. CDR3 length: 16 amino acids. Germline V gives CDR1 LGHDT, CDR2 YNNKEL (reference sequence). Generated by immunoSEQ multiplex PCR, the TCRdb table keeps only in-frame clones and is missing some. The sample holds about 250,000 clones, about 80% seen once. The sequence was collected from a woman aged 55-75 years with lung cancer. Sequenced material: PBMCs. The rearrangement joins TRBV3-1 (or the pseudogene TRBV3-2) to TRBJ2-3; 8 nucleotides match TRBD2. CDR3 nucleotide sequence: TGTGCCAGCAGCCAAGTAGCGGGGACTAACACAGATACGCAGTATTTT. Translation: CASSQVAGTNTDTQYF.